These 8 T cell receptor beta chains were all obtained from the same sample, sequenced in a study of T-cell reconstitution after alpha-beta-depleted transplantation in children. TCRbeta library preparation incorporated unique molecular identifiers. TCRdb ran MiXCR on the PCR reads and lists one entry per CDR3 protein. The data show around 600,000 distinct CDR3 sequences, with roughly 23% seen just once and about 14% held by the top ten. Here the sequenced sample was PBMCs, mostly from graft donor cells, taken 360 days after TCRalphabeta/CD19-depleted stem cell transplant. The receptors were gathered from a boy in the first two years of life who had a stem cell transplant for acute myeloid leukemia, so the T cells may come from the graft donor.

This clonotype has more than one count but fewer than ten. The rearrangement uses TRBV6-1 and TRBJ2-1, with no clear D. Per germline, CDR1 MNHNS and CDR2 SASEGT. This CDR3 is built from 13 residues. The V and J ends lost 6 bases and 10 bases respectively, with 16 bases between them. The CDR3 DNA follows: TGTGCCAGCAGGGATCAAAAGGGATCAGAGCAGTTCTTC. This codes for CASRDQKGSEQFF.

This clonotype showed up many times. The V and J genes are TRBV13 and TRBJ1-2; D gene unclear. The CDR3 runs to 15 residues. Per germline, CDR1 PRHDT and CDR2 FYEKMQ (reference sequence). V shed 2 bases and J shed 3 bases, with 13 bases lying between them. The CDR3 loop is CASSLRRDPDYGYTF. CDR3 coding DNA: TGTGCCAGCAGCTTAAGGAGGGATCCAGACTATGGCTACACCTTC.

V and J are TRBV7-9 and TRBJ2-5; unclear D gene. The CDR3 length is 14 residues. V lost 1 base, J lost 5 bases, and 11 bases lay in between. CDR1 is SEHNR and CDR2 is FQNEAQ in the germline V gene (reference sequence). CDR3 in amino acids: CASSLGYLEETQYF. As DNA, the CDR3 is TGTGCCAGCAGCTTAGGATACCTGGAGGAGACCCAGTACTTC.

This clonotype was counted between two and nine times. The chain is built from TRBV12-3 or TRBV12-4 and TRBJ2-7; D not resolved. There are 16 residues in the CDR3. Between the trimmed V and J ends, which lost 3 bases and 0 bases, there was a span of 15 bases. The CDR3 coding sequence is TGTGCCAGCAGTTTCGGCCCCCATGGAAGCTCCTACGAGCAGTACGTC. It translates to CASSFGPHGSSYEQYV.

The chain combines TRBV18 with TRBJ2-7; D is perhaps TRBD1 (6 bases). The germline gives CDR1 KGHSH, CDR2 LQKENI. CDR3 length: 14 residues. V was shortened by 0 bases and J by 4 bases, with 10 bases between the two germline ends. The CDR3 is CASSPPNREYEQYV. The CDR3 DNA reads TGTGCCAGCTCACCACCTAACAGGGAGTACGAGCAGTACGTC.

The chain uses TRBV20-1 and TRBJ1-2; TRBD1 aligns across 8 bases. This CDR3 spans 14 amino acids. V was pared by 3 bases and J by 4 bases, with 7 bases of the junction left unmatched. Germline CDR1 DFQATT, CDR2 SNEGSKA (reference sequence). The CDR3 nucleotides read TGCAGTGCTAGTGTCAGGGGGCGTCCCTATGGCTACACCTTC. Protein: CSASVRGRPYGYTF.

This clonotype has more than one count but fewer than ten. The genes are TRBV7-9 and TRBJ1-1; TRBD1 matches 12 bases. J was trimmed by 10 bases and V by 5 bases; bases with no gene match: 8. This CDR3 is built from 14 residues. Germline-derived CDR1 and CDR2 are SEHNR and FQNEAQ (reference sequence). CDR3 residues: CASSAGQGAQGAFF. The CDR3 coding sequence is TGTGCCAGCAGCGCGGGACAGGGGGCACAGGGAGCTTTCTTT.

This clonotype was recorded many times. This chain links TRBV20-1 with TRBJ2-5, with D unresolved. Trimming cost V 6 bases and J 2 bases, with 13 bases left between them. CDR3 length: 13 residues. The germline V gene has CDR1 DFQATT and CDR2 SNEGSKA (reference sequence). The CDR3 nucleotides read TGCAGTGCCAATCCGACCTATCAAGAGACCCAGTACTTC. This sequence encodes CSANPTYQETQYF.